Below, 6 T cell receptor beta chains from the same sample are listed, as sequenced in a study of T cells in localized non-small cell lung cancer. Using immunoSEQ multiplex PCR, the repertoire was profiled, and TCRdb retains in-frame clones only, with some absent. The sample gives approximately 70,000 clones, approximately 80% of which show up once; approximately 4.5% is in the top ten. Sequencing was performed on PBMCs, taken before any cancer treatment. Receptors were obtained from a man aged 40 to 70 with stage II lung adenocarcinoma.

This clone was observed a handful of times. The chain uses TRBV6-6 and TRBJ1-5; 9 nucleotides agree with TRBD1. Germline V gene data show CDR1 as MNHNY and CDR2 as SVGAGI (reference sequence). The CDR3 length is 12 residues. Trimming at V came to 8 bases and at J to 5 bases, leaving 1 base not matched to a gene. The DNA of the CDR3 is TGTGCCAGCCGGGACAGGGATCAGCCCCAGCATTTT. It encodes CASRDRDQPQHF.

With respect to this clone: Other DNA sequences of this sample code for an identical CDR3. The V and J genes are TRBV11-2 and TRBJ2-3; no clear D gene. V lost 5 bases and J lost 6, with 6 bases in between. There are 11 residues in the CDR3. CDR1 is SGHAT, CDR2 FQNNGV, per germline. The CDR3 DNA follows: TGTGCCAGCAGCAGTTCGGATACGCAGTATTTT. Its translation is CASSSSDTQYF.

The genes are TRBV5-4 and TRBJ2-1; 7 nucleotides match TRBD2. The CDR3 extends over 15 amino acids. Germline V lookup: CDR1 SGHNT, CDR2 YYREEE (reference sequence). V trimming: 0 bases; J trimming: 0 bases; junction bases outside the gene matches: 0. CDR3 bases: TGTGCCAGCAGCTTGGGCGGGAGCTCCTACAATGAGCAGTTCTTC. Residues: CASSLGGSSYNEQFF.

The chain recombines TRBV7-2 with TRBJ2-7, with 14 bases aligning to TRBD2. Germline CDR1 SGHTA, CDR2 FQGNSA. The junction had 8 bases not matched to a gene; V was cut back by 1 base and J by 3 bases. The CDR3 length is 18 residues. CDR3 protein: CASSLVGLAGVHLYEQYF. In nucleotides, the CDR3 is TGTGCCAGCAGCTTAGTGGGACTAGCGGGAGTGCACCTCTACGAGCAGTACTTC.

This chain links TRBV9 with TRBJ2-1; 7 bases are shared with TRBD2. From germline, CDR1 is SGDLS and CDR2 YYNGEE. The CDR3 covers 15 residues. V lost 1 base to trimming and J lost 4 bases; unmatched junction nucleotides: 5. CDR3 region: CASSVTAGEYNEQFF. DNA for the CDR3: TGTGCCAGCAGCGTAACGGCGGGAGAGTACAATGAGCAGTTCTTC.

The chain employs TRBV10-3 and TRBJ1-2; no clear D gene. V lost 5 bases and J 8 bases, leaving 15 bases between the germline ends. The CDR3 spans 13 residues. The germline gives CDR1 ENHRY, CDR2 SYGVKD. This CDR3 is CAISSIGNGGYTF. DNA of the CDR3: TGTGCCATCAGTTCTATCGGTAATGGGGGCTACACCTTC.